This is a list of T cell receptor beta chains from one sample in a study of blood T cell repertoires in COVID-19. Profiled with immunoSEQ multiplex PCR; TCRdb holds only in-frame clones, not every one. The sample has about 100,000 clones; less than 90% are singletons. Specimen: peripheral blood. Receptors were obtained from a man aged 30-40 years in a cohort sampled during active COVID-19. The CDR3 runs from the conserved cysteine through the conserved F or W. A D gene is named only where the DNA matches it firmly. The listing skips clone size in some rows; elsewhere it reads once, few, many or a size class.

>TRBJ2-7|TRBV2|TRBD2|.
TGTGCCAGCAGTGGACTAGCGGGGCGCTACGAGCAGTACTTC
CASSGLAGRYEQYF
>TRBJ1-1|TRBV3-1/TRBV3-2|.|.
TGTGCCAGCAGCCAGCTGGCAGTGAACACTGAAGCTTTCTTT
CASSQLAVNTEAFF
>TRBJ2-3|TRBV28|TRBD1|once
TGTGCCAGCAGAACAGGGGGCGCTGAGACAGATACGCAGTATTTT
CASRTGGAETDTQYF
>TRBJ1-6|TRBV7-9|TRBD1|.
TGTGCCAGCAGCCGTACAGGGGAGAATTCACCCCTCCACTTT
CASSRTGENSPLHF
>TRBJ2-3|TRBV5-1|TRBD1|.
TGCGCCAGCAGCCCAGGGACAGGGGACGGAGATACGCAGTATTTT
CASSPGTGDGDTQYF
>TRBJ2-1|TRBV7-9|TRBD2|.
TGTGCCAGCAGCTTACCGGGACTAGCGGACAATGAGCAGTTCTTC
CASSLPGLADNEQFF
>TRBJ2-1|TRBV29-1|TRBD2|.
TGCAGCGTTAGTAGGCTAGCGGGGGGGCAGGAGCAGTTCTTC
CSVSRLAGGQEQFF
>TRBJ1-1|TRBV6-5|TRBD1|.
TGTGCCAGCAGCTCCGACAGGGACGAGAACACTGAAGCTTTCTTT
CASSSDRDENTEAFF
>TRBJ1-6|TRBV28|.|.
TGTGCCAGCACCTTGCGGCAGGGCTCTCCGCCCCTCCACTTT
CASTLRQGSPPLHF
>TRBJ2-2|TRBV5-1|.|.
TGCGCCAGCAGCTTAGTTTCGCAGGGGAACACCGGGGAGCTGTTTTTT
CASSLVSQGNTGELFF
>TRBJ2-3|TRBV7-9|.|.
TGTGCCAGCAGTTCAGGCTCCCAGAAATCAGATACGCAGTATTTT
CASSSGSQKSDTQYF
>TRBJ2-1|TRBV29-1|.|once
TGCAGCGTGGCGGGCCGTGGGGGGTTCAGGGATGAGCAGTTCTTC
CSVAGRGGFRDEQFF
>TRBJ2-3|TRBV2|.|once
TGTGCCAGCAGTACCTTAAGGCGGGATACGCAGTATTTT
CASSTLRRDTQYF
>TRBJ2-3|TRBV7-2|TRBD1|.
TGTGCCAGCAGCCAGGACAGGGTAGCGCAGTATTTT
CASSQDRVAQYF
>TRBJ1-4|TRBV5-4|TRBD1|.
TGTGCCAGCAGCCGCTTGGACAGGGACGAAAAACTGTTTTTT
CASSRLDRDEKLFF
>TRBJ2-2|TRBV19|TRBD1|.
TGTGCCAGTAGTATCGAGGGGGCTGCGAACACCGGGGAGCTGTTTTTT
CASSIEGAANTGELFF
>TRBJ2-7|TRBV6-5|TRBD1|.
TGTGCCAGCAGTTACTCGCAGGGGGCCTACGAGCAGTACTTC
CASSYSQGAYEQYF
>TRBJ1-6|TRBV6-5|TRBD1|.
TGTGCCAGCGTGGGGACAGCAAGTAATTCACCCCTCCACTTT
CASVGTASNSPLHF
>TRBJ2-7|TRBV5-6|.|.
TGTGCCAGCAGCTTGGGACTGGGCTCCTACGAGCAGTACTTC
CASSLGLGSYEQYF
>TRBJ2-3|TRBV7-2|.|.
TGTGCCAGCAGCGGTAGATCCGGGTCCCCCACAGATACGCAGTATTTT
CASSGRSGSPTDTQYF
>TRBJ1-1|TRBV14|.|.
TGTGCCAGCAGCCCGGGATTGAACACTGAAGCTTTCTTT
CASSPGLNTEAFF
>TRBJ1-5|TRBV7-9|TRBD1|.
TGTGCCAGCAGCTGGGGACAGGGGGATGGTCCCCAGCATTTT
CASSWGQGDGPQHF
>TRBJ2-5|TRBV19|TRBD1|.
TGTGCCAGTAGTATATCGACAGGGGGCGGTCAAGAGACCCAGTACTTC
CASSISTGGGQETQYF
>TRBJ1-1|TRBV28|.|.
TGTGCCAGCAGTTTAGTCAGGGCGGGGGCTTTCTTT
CASSLVRAGAFF
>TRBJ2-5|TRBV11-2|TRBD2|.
TGTGCCAGCAGCCGGATTCTAGCGGGGGGGCAAGAGACCCAGTACTTC
CASSRILAGGQETQYF
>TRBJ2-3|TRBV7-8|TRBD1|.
TGTGCCAGCAGCCCCCGGGACAGGCCCCGCACAGATACGCAGTATTTT
CASSPRDRPRTDTQYF
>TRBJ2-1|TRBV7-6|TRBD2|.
TGTGCCAGCAGCTTAGGATTCGGCGGGGGGTACAATGAGCAGTTCTTC
CASSLGFGGGYNEQFF
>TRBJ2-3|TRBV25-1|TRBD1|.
TGTGCCAGCAGTGCCCCAGGGGGTACGCAGTATTTT
CASSAPGGTQYF
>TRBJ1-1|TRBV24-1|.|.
TGTGCCACCAGTGATTTGGAGGCCGAACCAAAACTGAACACTGAAGCTTTCTTT
CATSDLEAEPKLNTEAFF
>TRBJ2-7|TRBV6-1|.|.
TGTGCCAGCAGTGAAGCGGGCAGGGCCCTCTACGAGCAGTACTTC
CASSEAGRALYEQYF
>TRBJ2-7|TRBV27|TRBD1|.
TGTGCCAGCAGTAAAGACAGGGAGTACGAGCAGTACTTC
CASSKDREYEQYF
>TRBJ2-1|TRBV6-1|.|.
TGTGCCAGCAGTGACGTTGGGGGGGGCGCCTACAATGAGCAGTTCTTC
CASSDVGGGAYNEQFF
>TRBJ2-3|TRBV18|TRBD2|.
TGTGCCAGCTCACTTGCCGCGGGGGGGATCACAGATACGCAGTATTTT
CASSLAAGGITDTQYF
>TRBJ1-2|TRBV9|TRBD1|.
TGTGCCAGCAGCCCCGCAGGGGGCCTCTATGGCTACACCTTC
CASSPAGGLYGYTF
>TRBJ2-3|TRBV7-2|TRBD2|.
TGTGCCAGCAGCTTAGGAGCGGGGTACACAGATACGCAGTATTTT
CASSLGAGYTDTQYF
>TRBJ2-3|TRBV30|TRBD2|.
TGTGCCTGGAGTGGAGGCGGGGGGGCCTCAGATACGCAGTATTTT
CAWSGGGGASDTQYF
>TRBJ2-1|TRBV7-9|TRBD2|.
TGTGCCAGCAGTTTAAGGGCAGGGACTACCTCCTACAATGAGCAGTTCTTC
CASSLRAGTTSYNEQFF
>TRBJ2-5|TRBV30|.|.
TGTGCCTGGAGTCCGCCAGGGTTCTGGGGGACCCAGTACTTC
CAWSPPGFWGTQYF
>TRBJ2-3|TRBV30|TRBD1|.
TGTGCCTGGAGTGTAGCTATGGACAGGGGTGCTACGCAGTATTTT
CAWSVAMDRGATQYF
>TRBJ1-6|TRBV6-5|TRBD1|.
TGTGCCAGCAAACAGGACAGGGGGTCACCCCTCCACTTT
CASKQDRGSPLHF